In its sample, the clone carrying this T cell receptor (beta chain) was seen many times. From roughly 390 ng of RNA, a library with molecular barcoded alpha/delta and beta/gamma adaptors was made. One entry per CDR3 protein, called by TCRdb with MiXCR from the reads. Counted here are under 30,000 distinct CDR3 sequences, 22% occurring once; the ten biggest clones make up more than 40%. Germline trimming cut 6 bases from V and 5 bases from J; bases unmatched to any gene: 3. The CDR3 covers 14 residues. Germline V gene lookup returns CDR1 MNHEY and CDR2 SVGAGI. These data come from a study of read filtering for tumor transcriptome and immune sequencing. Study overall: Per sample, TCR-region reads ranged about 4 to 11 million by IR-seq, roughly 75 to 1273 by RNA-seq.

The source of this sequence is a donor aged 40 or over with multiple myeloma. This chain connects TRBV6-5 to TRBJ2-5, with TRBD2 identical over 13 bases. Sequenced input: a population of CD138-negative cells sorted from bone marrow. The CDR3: CASRRGLAGETQYF. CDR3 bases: TGTGCCAGCAGGCGGGGACTAGCGGGGGAGACCCAGTACTTC.